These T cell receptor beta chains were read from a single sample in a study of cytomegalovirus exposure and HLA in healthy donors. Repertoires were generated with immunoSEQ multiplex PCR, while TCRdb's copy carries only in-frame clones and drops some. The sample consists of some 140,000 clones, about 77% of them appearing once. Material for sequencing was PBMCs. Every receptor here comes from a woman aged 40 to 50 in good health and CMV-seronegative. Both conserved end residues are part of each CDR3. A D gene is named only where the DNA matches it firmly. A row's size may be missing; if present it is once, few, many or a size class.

TGTGCCAGCAGCTCGCCGGACACCTTATACAATGAGCAGTTCTTC CASSSPDTLYNEQFF NA TRBV7-9 NA TRBJ2-1 15
TGTGCTAGTGGTTCTTGGGGGAGTACCGGGAGCTACGAGCAGTACTTC CASGSWGSTGSYEQYF few TRBV12-5 NA TRBJ2-7 16
TGTGCCAGCAGTTTCCACCGGGTTACGAACACCGGGGAGCTGTTTTTT CASSFHRVTNTGELFF NA TRBV27 NA TRBJ2-2 16
TGTGCCAGCAGCTTAGGCCGGGGAAACGAGCAGTACTTC CASSLGRGNEQYF few TRBV7-9 NA TRBJ2-7 13
TGTGCCAGCAGGACCGGGACTAGCTTTCTCGAGCAGTACTTC CASRTGTSFLEQYF NA TRBV2 TRBD2 TRBJ2-7 14
TGTGCCAGCAGTGAAGCGGCCACAGGGAACTATGGCTACACCTTC CASSEAATGNYGYTF NA TRBV6-1 NA TRBJ1-2 15
TGTGCCATACATCGGGACACCTCCGAGCAGTACTTC CAIHRDTSEQYF once TRBV28 NA TRBJ2-7 12
TGTGCCAGCAGCTTAGCGCGGCGGGGAAGTCAGCCCCAGCATTTT CASSLARRGSQPQHF NA TRBV7-8 NA TRBJ1-5 15
TGTGCCAGCACCCAGGGGGCTCACACTGAAGCTTTCTTT CASTQGAHTEAFF NA TRBV25-1 TRBD1 TRBJ1-1 13
TGTGCCAGCAGTTACTTAGGGACAGGGGACACCGGGGAGCTGTTTTTT CASSYLGTGDTGELFF NA TRBV6-5 TRBD1 TRBJ2-2 16
TGTGCCAGTAGTTGGGGACAGGGACAGGTCTACGAGCAGTACTTC CASSWGQGQVYEQYF NA TRBV19 TRBD1 TRBJ2-7 15
TGCAGCGTTGTAGATTCCTCAGGGATGAGCTCCTACGAGCAGTACTTC CSVVDSSGMSSYEQYF NA TRBV29-1 NA TRBJ2-7 16
TGTGCCAGCAGCTTAGTAGGAGGGTGGACCCTCCACTTT CASSLVGGWTLHF once TRBV7-9 NA TRBJ1-6 13
TGCGCCAGCAGCTTGTCCAGGGGGCTACCCTACGAGCAGTACTTC CASSLSRGLPYEQYF NA TRBV5-1 TRBD1 TRBJ2-7 15
TGTGCCAGCAGTGAAGGGACAGGGGGTCACGAGCAGTACTTC CASSEGTGGHEQYF once TRBV6-4 TRBD1 TRBJ2-7 14
TGTGCCAGCAGCCTCTACAAGGGGAAGGATCAGCCCCAGCATTTT CASSLYKGKDQPQHF NA TRBV11-2 NA TRBJ1-5 15
TGTGCCAGCAGCTTAGATGGGACTGCCTTTAGACAGTCACCCCTCCACTTT CASSLDGTAFRQSPLHF NA TRBV7-9 NA TRBJ1-6 17
TGCGCCAGCAGTGTAAGGAGAAGCACCGGGGAGCTGTTTTTT CASSVRRSTGELFF NA TRBV5-1 NA TRBJ2-2 14
TGTGCCAGCAGCCCTAGCCCTCGGACAGGGCTGTTTTTT CASSPSPRTGLFF NA TRBV6-4 TRBD1 TRBJ1-4 13
TGTGCTAGTGGTTTAACAACTGACAGGGTTGGCAATCAGCCCCAGCATTTT CASGLTTDRVGNQPQHF NA TRBV12-5 TRBD1 TRBJ1-5 17
TGTGCCACCAGCGGTCCGGGGAGGGGGGACGCAGATACGCAGTATTTT CATSGPGRGDADTQYF NA TRBV15 NA TRBJ2-3 16
TGTGCCAGCAGTTTACAGGGGCTTGAAGCTTTCTTT CASSLQGLEAFF NA TRBV28 NA TRBJ1-1 12
TGTGCCAGCAGTGGACAGCCGCTGGGAAAACTGTTTTTT CASSGQPLGKLFF NA TRBV6-5 NA TRBJ1-4 13
TGTGCCAGCTCACCCGATGGACTTGGCACAGATACGCAGTATTTT CASSPDGLGTDTQYF NA TRBV18 NA TRBJ2-3 15
TGTGCCAGCAGAGCGCCGGGACAGGGGGATGAAAAACTGTTTTTT CASRAPGQGDEKLFF NA TRBV5-6 TRBD1 TRBJ1-4 15
TGTGCCAGCAGTGAAGCACTTGGTATTTCTGAAGCTTTCTTT CASSEALGISEAFF NA TRBV2 NA TRBJ1-1 14
TGTGCCAGCAGTTACTCGAGCGGGAAGGGAAACACCATATATTTT CASSYSSGKGNTIYF NA TRBV6-5 NA TRBJ1-3 15
TGTGCCAGCAGCGTAGCACCAGGTGGGAATGAGCAGTTCTTC CASSVAPGGNEQFF NA TRBV9 NA TRBJ2-1 14
TGTGCCAGCAGCTTCTGGACTCTCCCAAACTATGGCTACACCTTC CASSFWTLPNYGYTF few TRBV7-9 NA TRBJ1-2 15
TGTGCCGGGGACGTAGGGGGGGGTAATCAGCCCCAGCATTTT CAGDVGGGNQPQHF once TRBV6-1 NA TRBJ1-5 14
TGTGCCAGCGGTGCAGGGCAATCCTACGAGCAGTACTTC CASGAGQSYEQYF few TRBV13 NA TRBJ2-7 13
TGTGCCAGCAGTACTTCAGGGAGCAATCAGCCCCAGCATTTT CASSTSGSNQPQHF NA TRBV6-1 NA TRBJ1-5 14
TGTGCCAGCAGCAGGGACAGGGGGAATGGCTACACCTTC CASSRDRGNGYTF NA TRBV2 TRBD1 TRBJ1-2 13
TGTGCCAGCAGCGGGGGGGGCCAGCGGGGGGGCTCGGGAACCGGGGAGCTGTTTTTT CASSGGGQRGGSGTGELFF NA TRBV4-2 TRBD2 TRBJ2-2 19
TGTGCCAGCAGCTCCGGAGCGGGAGATACGCAGTATTTT CASSSGAGDTQYF NA TRBV7-3 NA TRBJ2-3 13
TGCGCCAGCAGCTTGGAGGCAGGCCCTGAAGCTTTCTTT CASSLEAGPEAFF NA TRBV5-1 NA TRBJ1-1 13
TGTGCCAGCAGCCCCGGACACGGGCAAGTCTATGGCTACACCTTC CASSPGHGQVYGYTF NA TRBV7-9 NA TRBJ1-2 15
TGTGCCAGCAGCCCAACCCGGGACAGGGGTGACGAGCAGTACTTC CASSPTRDRGDEQYF NA TRBV27 TRBD1 TRBJ2-7 15
TGTGCCATCAGTGAGTCGCCAGGCAGCACAGATACGCAGTATTTT CAISESPGSTDTQYF NA TRBV10-3 NA TRBJ2-3 15
TGTGCCAGCTCACCTGCTTCGCGGGAGCAGTACTTC CASSPASREQYF NA TRBV18 NA TRBJ2-7 12
TGTGCCAGCAGCTTAAACAGGGGGCAGGGTCAGCCCCAGCATTTT CASSLNRGQGQPQHF NA TRBV27 TRBD1 TRBJ1-5 15
TGTGCCATCAGTGATCCGCAGTCACAAGAGACCCAGTACTTC CAISDPQSQETQYF NA TRBV10-3 NA TRBJ2-5 14